These T cell receptor beta chains were read from a single sample in a study of T cell responses to AZD1222 COVID-19 vaccine. Sequencing used immunoSEQ multiplex PCR; TCRdb keeps in-frame clones, though not all of them. The sample carries around 160,000 clones, under 95% recorded once. Sequencing used peripheral blood, obtained on day 0 of AZD1222 vaccination. The receptors shown here come from an adult in good health. The CDR3 runs from the conserved cysteine through the conserved F or W. D genes are given only for firm matches. Not every row has a clone size; where given, it reads once, few, many or a size class.

V: TRBV28
length: 19
J: TRBJ2-3
D: TRBD2
size: NA
CDR3: CASAGGVAGVELDTDTQYF
DNA: TGTGCCAGCGCGGGGGGGGTAGCGGGAGTCGAATTAGACACAGATACGCAGTATTTT

V: TRBV7-9
length: 15
J: TRBJ2-4
D: NA
size: NA
CDR3: CASSAYGGAKNIQYF
DNA: TGTGCCAGCAGCGCATACGGGGGAGCCAAAAACATTCAGTACTTC

V: TRBV7-9
length: 15
J: TRBJ2-7
D: NA
size: NA
CDR3: CASSLGTPGYHEQYF
DNA: TGTGCCAGCAGCTTAGGGACACCGGGATACCACGAGCAGTACTTC

V: TRBV5-1
length: 15
J: TRBJ2-3
D: TRBD2
size: NA
CDR3: CASSLALAGGDTQYF
DNA: TGCGCCAGCAGCTTGGCCCTAGCGGGGGGAGATACGCAGTATTTT

V: TRBV5-1
length: 14
J: TRBJ1-2
D: NA
size: NA
CDR3: CASSSAGTNYGYTF
DNA: TGCGCCAGCAGCTCGGCAGGGACTAACTATGGCTACACCTTC

V: TRBV15
length: 12
J: TRBJ1-2
D: NA
size: NA
CDR3: CATSRPTGGYTF
DNA: TGTGCCACCAGCAGACCAACTGGGGGCTACACCTTC

V: TRBV9
length: 14
J: TRBJ2-3
D: NA
size: NA
CDR3: CASSVSVGGDTQYF
DNA: TGTGCCAGCAGCGTATCAGTAGGGGGAGATACGCAGTATTTT

V: TRBV5-4
length: 14
J: TRBJ2-5
D: TRBD1
size: NA
CDR3: CASSSTGVEETQYF
DNA: TGTGCCAGCAGCTCGACAGGGGTAGAAGAGACCCAGTACTTC

V: TRBV11-2
length: 12
J: TRBJ2-7
D: NA
size: once
CDR3: CASSFHPYEQYF
DNA: TGTGCCAGCAGCTTCCATCCCTACGAGCAGTACTTC

V: TRBV5-1
length: 16
J: TRBJ2-3
D: NA
size: NA
CDR3: CASSFGGPASTDTQYF
DNA: TGCGCCAGCAGCTTTGGGGGGCCAGCTAGCACAGATACGCAGTATTTT

V: TRBV5-1
length: 14
J: TRBJ2-7
D: TRBD2
size: once
CDR3: CASSLVAGGYEQYF
DNA: TGCGCCAGCAGCTTGGTAGCGGGAGGCTACGAGCAGTACTTC

V: TRBV6-5
length: 13
J: TRBJ2-5
D: TRBD1
size: NA
CDR3: CASSLRGKETQYF
DNA: TGTGCCAGCAGCCTCAGGGGGAAAGAGACCCAGTACTTC

V: TRBV4-3
length: 14
J: TRBJ1-2
D: NA
size: NA
CDR3: CASSPEWGGYGYTF
DNA: TGCGCCAGCAGCCCCGAGTGGGGTGGCTATGGCTACACCTTC

V: TRBV12-3/TRBV12-4
length: 13
J: TRBJ1-2
D: NA
size: NA
CDR3: CASSQGITRGYTF
DNA: TGTGCCAGCAGCCAAGGCATTACGAGGGGCTACACCTTC

V: TRBV11-2
length: 12
J: TRBJ2-7
D: NA
size: NA
CDR3: CASSWTYYEQYF
DNA: TGTGCCAGCAGCTGGACATACTACGAGCAGTACTTC

V: TRBV7-8
length: 13
J: TRBJ2-7
D: NA
size: NA
CDR3: CASSLRPVYEQYF
DNA: TGTGCCAGCAGCTTAAGGCCAGTTTACGAGCAGTACTTC

V: TRBV6-5
length: 14
J: TRBJ1-2
D: TRBD1
size: NA
CDR3: CASTLTGGASGYTF
DNA: TGTGCCAGCACGCTGACAGGGGGCGCAAGCGGCTACACCTTC

V: TRBV15
length: 15
J: TRBJ2-7
D: TRBD1
size: NA
CDR3: CATSSRGQGTYEQYF
DNA: TGTGCCACCAGCAGCCGGGGACAGGGTACCTACGAGCAGTACTTC

V: TRBV9
length: 17
J: TRBJ2-1
D: TRBD1
size: NA
CDR3: CASSVLATGGSYNEQFF
DNA: TGTGCCAGCAGCGTATTAGCTACAGGGGGGTCCTACAATGAGCAGTTCTTC

V: TRBV4-2
length: 17
J: TRBJ1-1
D: TRBD1
size: NA
CDR3: CASSRYRGREGNTEAFF
DNA: TGTGCCAGCAGCCGATACAGGGGTAGGGAAGGAAACACTGAAGCTTTCTTT

V: TRBV28
length: 15
J: TRBJ1-2
D: TRBD1
size: NA
CDR3: CASSLFDGTGNGYTF
DNA: TGTGCCAGCAGTTTATTTGACGGGACAGGGAATGGCTACACCTTC

V: TRBV5-6
length: 13
J: TRBJ1-1
D: TRBD1
size: NA
CDR3: CASSTSGGTEAFF
DNA: TGTGCCAGCAGCACGTCAGGGGGGACTGAAGCTTTCTTT

V: TRBV10-3
length: 15
J: TRBJ2-2
D: NA
size: few
CDR3: CAISEGSEVTGELFF
DNA: TGTGCCATCAGTGAGGGCAGTGAGGTTACCGGGGAGCTGTTTTTT

V: TRBV7-2
length: 15
J: TRBJ2-3
D: NA
size: NA
CDR3: CASSSGGQGTDTQYF
DNA: TGTGCCAGCAGCTCCGGGGGGCAGGGAACAGATACGCAGTATTTT

V: TRBV4-2
length: 17
J: TRBJ2-1
D: TRBD2
size: NA
CDR3: CASSQEDSGGDINEQFF
DNA: TGTGCCAGCAGCCAAGAGGATAGCGGGGGGGACATCAATGAGCAGTTCTTC

V: TRBV6-6
length: 13
J: TRBJ2-1
D: TRBD1
size: NA
CDR3: CASRDRDYNEQFF
DNA: TGTGCCAGCCGGGACAGAGACTACAATGAGCAGTTCTTC

V: TRBV20-1
length: 15
J: TRBJ2-7
D: TRBD1
size: NA
CDR3: CSASDTGTEAYEQYF
DNA: TGCAGTGCTAGTGACACCGGGACAGAAGCCTACGAGCAGTACTTC

V: TRBV5-1
length: 16
J: TRBJ2-1
D: TRBD2
size: once
CDR3: CASSLVGAGVAGEQFF
DNA: TGCGCCAGCAGCTTGGTAGGAGCGGGAGTAGCCGGCGAGCAGTTCTTC

V: TRBV6-5
length: 16
J: TRBJ2-1
D: TRBD2
size: NA
CDR3: CASSYSRTSGGNEQFF
DNA: TGTGCCAGCAGTTACTCCAGGACTAGCGGTGGCAATGAGCAGTTCTTC

V: TRBV14
length: 15
J: TRBJ2-7
D: NA
size: few
CDR3: CASSHLGREASEQYF
DNA: TGTGCCAGCAGCCATCTCGGTAGGGAGGCGTCCGAGCAGTACTTC

V: TRBV18
length: 14
J: TRBJ2-7
D: TRBD1
size: NA
CDR3: CASSPPDRGYEQYF
DNA: TGTGCCAGCTCACCTCCGGACAGGGGTTACGAGCAGTACTTC

V: TRBV5-1
length: 14
J: TRBJ2-5
D: NA
size: once
CDR3: CASSPRQVQETQYF
DNA: TGCGCCAGCAGCCCCCGACAGGTCCAAGAGACCCAGTACTTC

V: TRBV6-2/TRBV6-3
length: 16
J: TRBJ2-6
D: TRBD1
size: NA
CDR3: CASSYTDRSGANVLTF
DNA: TGTGCCAGCAGTTACACGGACAGGTCAGGGGCCAACGTCCTGACTTTC

V: TRBV7-2
length: 13
J: TRBJ1-5
D: NA
size: NA
CDR3: CASSLEVAQPQHF
DNA: TGTGCCAGCAGCTTAGAGGTTGCTCAGCCCCAGCATTTT

V: TRBV7-9
length: 12
J: TRBJ1-6
D: NA
size: NA
CDR3: CASSLEGSPLHF
DNA: TGTGCCAGCAGCTTAGAGGGTTCACCCCTCCACTTT

V: TRBV19
length: 13
J: TRBJ2-7
D: NA
size: NA
CDR3: CASSPRTTYEQYF
DNA: TGTGCCAGTAGTCCCCGGACAACCTACGAGCAGTACTTC

V: TRBV7-9
length: 12
J: TRBJ2-1
D: TRBD1
size: NA
CDR3: CASSRTGNEQFF
DNA: TGTGCCAGCAGCCGGACAGGCAATGAGCAGTTCTTC

V: TRBV12-3/TRBV12-4
length: 13
J: TRBJ2-5
D: NA
size: NA
CDR3: CASSFGGEETQYF
DNA: TGTGCCAGCAGTTTCGGCGGGGAAGAGACCCAGTACTTC

V: TRBV5-6
length: 16
J: TRBJ1-1
D: NA
size: NA
CDR3: CASSSSGGGGNTEAFF
DNA: TGTGCCAGCAGCTCCTCCGGTGGCGGTGGGAACACTGAAGCTTTCTTT

V: TRBV6-6
length: 13
J: TRBJ1-4
D: NA
size: once
CDR3: CASRGRGVEKLFF
DNA: TGTGCCAGCAGGGGACGAGGGGTTGAAAAACTGTTTTTT

V: TRBV15
length: 15
J: TRBJ1-6
D: NA
size: few
CDR3: CATSRDLAGQSPLHF
DNA: TGTGCCACCAGCAGAGATCTGGCAGGTCAATCACCCCTCCACTTT

V: TRBV4-3
length: 17
J: TRBJ1-2
D: NA
size: NA
CDR3: CASSQVSGVKHRGGYTF
DNA: TGCGCCAGCAGCCAAGTCTCGGGAGTGAAGCATCGGGGAGGCTACACCTTC

V: TRBV25-1
length: 13
J: TRBJ2-7
D: NA
size: NA
CDR3: CASIEGTSYEQYF
DNA: TGTGCCAGCATTGAGGGCACCTCCTACGAGCAGTACTTC

V: TRBV12-3/TRBV12-4
length: 13
J: TRBJ2-2
D: NA
size: NA
CDR3: CASNPSGTGELFF
DNA: TGTGCCAGCAACCCAAGCGGGACCGGGGAGCTGTTTTTT

V: TRBV12-3/TRBV12-4
length: 12
J: TRBJ1-2
D: NA
size: NA
CDR3: CASSHGLGGYTF
DNA: TGTGCCAGCAGCCACGGCTTAGGGGGCTACACCTTC

V: TRBV2
length: 15
J: TRBJ2-7
D: TRBD1
size: NA
CDR3: CASSPDRANSYEQYF
DNA: TGTGCCAGCAGTCCCGACAGGGCCAATTCCTACGAGCAGTACTTC

V: TRBV18
length: 14
J: TRBJ1-1
D: NA
size: NA
CDR3: CASSPDGGDTEAFF
DNA: TGTGCCAGCTCACCGGACGGAGGGGACACTGAAGCTTTCTTT

V: TRBV6-2/TRBV6-3
length: 14
J: TRBJ2-7
D: NA
size: NA
CDR3: CASSYGLLSYEQYF
DNA: TGTGCCAGCAGTTACGGGTTGCTCTCCTACGAGCAGTACTTC

V: TRBV2
length: 13
J: TRBJ1-5
D: NA
size: NA
CDR3: CASSETTRVAQHF
DNA: TGTGCCAGCAGTGAGACGACCAGGGTGGCCCAGCATTTT

V: TRBV13
length: 13
J: TRBJ2-1
D: NA
size: NA
CDR3: CASSPPVPHEQFF
DNA: TGTGCCAGCAGCCCCCCCGTCCCCCATGAGCAGTTCTTC

V: TRBV7-9
length: 15
J: TRBJ2-1
D: NA
size: few
CDR3: CASSPRDGAYNEQFF
DNA: TGTGCCAGCAGCCCCCGGGACGGGGCTTACAATGAGCAGTTCTTC

V: TRBV28
length: 15
J: TRBJ1-5
D: NA
size: NA
CDR3: CASSLALHSNQPQHF
DNA: TGTGCCAGCAGTTTAGCTCTGCATAGCAATCAGCCCCAGCATTTT

V: TRBV21-1
length: 21
J: TRBJ2-7
D: NA
size: NA
CDR3: CASSSRAAGTSTPDSLYEQYF
DNA: TGTGCCAGCAGCTCGAGAGCAGCCGGGACTAGCACGCCTGATTCCCTCTACGAGCAGTACTTC